This paragraph covers one T cell receptor beta chain sequence. The data stem from a study of blood T cells in healthy people across ages. Primed by a sample-barcoded 5' primer and a J-beta primer mix, a second PCR proceeded for about 6 to 11 cycles. TCRdb analysed the 5' RACE reads with MiXCR anew, one entry per CDR3 protein. The sample yields hundreds of thousands of distinct CDR3 sequences, 56% seen once. The CDR3 is made up of 19 amino acids. After removal of 4 bases from V and 2 bases from J, the junction contained 9 bases not matched to a gene. Germline CDR1 is SGHVS and CDR2 is FNYEAQ. Sample: blood. The chain uses TRBV7-6 and TRBJ2-1, with TRBD2 matching 15 bases. The source of this sequence is a man between 35 and 55 years old in good health. The CDR3 region is CASSSGLAGGLGPYNEQFF. The CDR3 nucleotides are TGTGCCAGCAGCTCCGGACTAGCGGGAGGGCTGGGCCCCTACAATGAGCAGTTCTTC.